This T cell receptor (beta chain) was sequenced in a study of blood T cell repertoires in COVID-19. In the source study's methods: Nucleated cell counts were estimated from reference gene primer amplification. Sequenced by immunoSEQ multiplex PCR; TCRdb stores in-frame clones only, minus some. The D gene and trimming were derived from the DNA, and the V and J assignments and clone size from that table. The sample records roughly 200,000 clones, roughly 90% being singletons. Looked up from germline, CDR1 is SGHNT and CDR2 is YYREEE (reference sequence). This CDR3 is 14 amino acids long. The V gene lost 5 bases and the J gene lost 7 bases, with 18 bases spanning the gap.

This chain joins TRBV5-4 and TRBJ1-1; D may be TRBD1 (5 bases). Material: peripheral blood. The receptor comes from a man between 18 and 35 years old with active or convalescent COVID-19. CDR3 region: CASSPGGGALEAFF. The CDR3 coding sequence is TGTGCCAGCAGTCCAGGAGGAGGGGCTCTTGAAGCTTTCTTT.